This T cell receptor (beta chain) was captured by sequencing in a study of blood T cell repertoires in COVID-19. Sequencing used immunoSEQ multiplex PCR; TCRdb keeps in-frame clones, though not all of them. This table has roughly 130,000 clones, approximately 80% appearing once. CDR1 and CDR2 from the germline V gene are SGHTS and YDEGEE. The ends were cut back, 6 bases at V and 0 bases at J, with 9 bases in the middle. The CDR3 runs 14 residues. Sequencing used peripheral blood. The chain employs TRBV5-8 and TRBJ1-4; no definite D call. This TCR was sampled from a woman aged 45 to 65 with acute or convalescent COVID-19. The CDR3 spells CASKPDATNEKLFF. The CDR3 nucleotides are TGTGCCAGCAAGCCCGATGCAACTAATGAAAAACTGTTTTTT.